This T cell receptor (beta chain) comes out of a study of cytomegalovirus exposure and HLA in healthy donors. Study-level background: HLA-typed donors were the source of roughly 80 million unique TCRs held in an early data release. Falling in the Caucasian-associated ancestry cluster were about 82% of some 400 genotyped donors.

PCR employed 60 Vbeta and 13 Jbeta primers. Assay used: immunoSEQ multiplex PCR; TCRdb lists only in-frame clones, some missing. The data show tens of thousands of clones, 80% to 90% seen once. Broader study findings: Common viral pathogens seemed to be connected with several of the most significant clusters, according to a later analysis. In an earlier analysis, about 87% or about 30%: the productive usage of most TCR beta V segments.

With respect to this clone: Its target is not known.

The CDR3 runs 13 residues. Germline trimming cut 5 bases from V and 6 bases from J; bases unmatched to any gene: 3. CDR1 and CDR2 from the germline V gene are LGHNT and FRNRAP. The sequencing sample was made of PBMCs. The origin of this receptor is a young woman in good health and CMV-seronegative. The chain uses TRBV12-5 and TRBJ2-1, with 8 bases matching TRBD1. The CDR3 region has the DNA TGTGCTAGTGGTAACACAGGGGGCAATGAGCAGTTCTTC. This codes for CASGNTGGNEQFF.